This TCR beta chain is from a study of blood T cell repertoires in COVID-19. Study at large: The origin of the acute and convalescent COVID-19 samples was the United States, Italy and Spain. T cells, B-cell-depleted T cells, or PBMCs provided the cDNA or gDNA that served as material.

V lost 6 bases and J lost 4, with 15 bases in between. There are 14 residues in the CDR3. Looked up from germline, CDR1 is MNHEY and CDR2 is SVGAGI. In the original analysis: Scientists estimated how many nucleated cells there were by amplifying reference gene primers. TCRdb's copy holds only in-frame clones and misses some; the assay was immunoSEQ multiplex PCR. For V, J and clone size, that table is used; D and trimming come from the DNA. The table records 90,000 to 110,000 clones, approximately 80% of them present only once. This clone was picked up one time. The specimen sequenced was peripheral blood. This TCR derives from a woman between 65 and 79 years old with acute or convalescent COVID-19. This chain uses TRBV6-5 with TRBJ1-1; no firm D call. CDR3 amino acids: CASSIKRESTEAFF. CDR3 DNA sequence: TGTGCCAGCAGCATCAAAAGGGAGTCCACTGAAGCTTTCTTT.